Listed here are 6 T cell receptor beta chains from one sample, sequenced in a study of T cells in Graves' hyperthyroidism and ophthalmopathy. Amplified TCR beta CDR3 regions came from RNA transcripts. The TCR CDR3 first-round RT-PCR relied on the HTBI primer set. TCRdb reanalysed the multiplex PCR reads using MiXCR and keeps one entry per CDR3 protein. The profile shows fewer than 110,000 distinct CDR3 sequences, approximately 16% of them singletons. The sample was blood. The receptors were sampled from a woman aged 45 to 65 with Graves' hyperthyroidism.

This clonotype has a count of ten or more. This chain joins TRBV18 and TRBJ1-4, with D perhaps matching TRBD1 (5 bases). Trimming removed 3 bases from V and 3 bases from J, with 11 bases in between. CDR1 KGHSH and CDR2 LQKENI come from the germline V gene. The CDR3 runs 15 residues. The CDR3 here is CASSPPDRANEKLFF. The CDR3 region has the DNA TGTGCCAGCTCACCTCCAGACAGAGCTAATGAAAAACTGTTTTTT.

This clonotype came up many times. This chain connects TRBV27 to TRBJ1-5; no reliable D call. The germline V and J ends were trimmed by 0 bases and 12 bases, with 12 bases remaining between them. Per the germline V gene, CDR1 is MNHEY and CDR2 is SMNVEV (reference sequence). This CDR3 comprises 13 residues. The CDR3 sequence: CASSLSSVHFQHF. CDR3 in DNA: TGTGCCAGCAGTTTATCCTCCGTCCATTTCCAGCATTTT.

This clonotype was seen many times. A much larger clone differs from this one at a single base, so this may be a read error. V and J are TRBV6-1 and TRBJ1-2; D not certain. Germline V gene data show CDR1 as MNHNS and CDR2 as SASEGT. The CDR3 length is 13 residues. Trimming took 3 bases from V and 7 from J, leaving 12 bases between them. This chain's CDR3 is CASSEQGSSGYTF. As DNA, the CDR3 is TGTGCCAGCAGTGAGCAAGGGAGTAGTGGCTACACCTTC.

This clonotype was found many times. V is TRBV28 and J is TRBJ2-3; the D call may be TRBD1 or TRBD2 (5 bases each). The V end was cut by 8 bases, the J end by 5 bases, with 11 bases between. The germline V gene encodes CDR1 MDHEN and CDR2 SYDVKM. The CDR3 covers 12 residues. The CDR3 loop is CASCGGIDTQYF. In DNA, the CDR3 is TGTGCCAGCTGTGGGGGTATAGATACGCAGTATTTT.

As for this clonotype: A junction end diverges from the germline sequence, so it may reflect a read error. The V call is TRBV6-1, the J call TRBJ2-2; D possibly corresponds to TRBD1 (6 bases). Germline V gene lookup returns CDR1 MNHNS and CDR2 SASEGT. This CDR3 has 14 amino acids. This CDR3 is CASSRDMNAGELFF. CDR3 in DNA: TGTGCCAGCAGCCGGGACATGAACGCCGGGGAGCTGTTTTTT.

In its sample, this clonotype was seen many times. The DNA for the CDR3 is TGTGCCAGCCGAGGACAGGGGAACACCGGGGAGCTGTTTTTT. It encodes CASRGQGNTGELFF. The rearrangement links TRBV3-1 to TRBJ2-2; 8 bases align to TRBD1. CDR3 length: 14 amino acids. Trimming at V came to 8 bases and at J to 1 base, leaving 3 bases not matched to a gene. The germline CDR1 and CDR2 sequences are LGHDT and YNNKEL (reference sequence).